The 20 T cell receptor beta chains reported below all come from one sample, sequenced in a study of OX40 agonist ivuxolimab in advanced cancers. Sequencing used immunoSEQ multiplex PCR; TCRdb keeps in-frame clones, though not all of them. The sample yields 75,000 to 90,000 clones, 90% to 95% seen once. Source: CD4+ or CD8+ T cells sorted from blood, taken in a trial of the OX40 agonist ivuxolimab. Receptors were obtained from an adult with an advanced solid tumor such as melanoma, head and neck, liver or kidney cancer.

For this clone: This specimen includes other DNA sequences encoding the same CDR3. The chain carries TRBV5-4 and TRBJ1-1; unclear D gene. Germline V gives CDR1 SGHNT, CDR2 YYREEE (reference sequence). The CDR3 runs to 11 residues. V lost 1 base and J 2 bases, leaving 0 bases between the germline ends. Here the CDR3 DNA reads TGTGCCAGCAGCTTGAACACTGAAGCTTTCTTT. It is translated as CASSLNTEAFF. Filled out from reference TRBV5-4 and TRBJ1-1, the complete variable domain reads ETGVTQSPTHLIKTRGQQVTLRCSSQSGHNTVSWYQQALGQGPQFIFQYYREEENGRGNFPPRFSGLQFPNYSSELNVNALELDDSALYLCASSLNTEAFFGQGTRLTVV.

V is TRBV4-1 and J is TRBJ2-3; D gene unclear. The CDR3 runs to 14 residues. Deletions cut 4 bases from V and 3 bases from J, with 11 bases between. Germline-derived CDR1 and CDR2 are MGHRA and YSYEKL. In DNA, the CDR3 is TGCGCCAGCAGCCCGTGGCTAGGGACAGATACGCAGTATTTT. Translation: CASSPWLGTDTQYF.

The chain couples TRBV7-9 to TRBJ1-1; 8 bases align to TRBD1. Germline-derived CDR1 and CDR2 are SEHNR and FQNEAQ (reference sequence). The V and J ends lost 5 bases and 3 bases, in that order; junction bases with no gene match: 2. The CDR3 spans 13 residues. As DNA, the CDR3 is TGTGCCAGCAGCCGACAGGGGTACACTGAAGCTTTCTTT. Protein: CASSRQGYTEAFF.

The gene calls are TRBV7-9 and TRBJ2-1; the match to TRBD2 covers 16 bases. Germline V gene lookup returns CDR1 SEHNR and CDR2 FQNEAQ (reference sequence). The CDR3 covers 17 residues. V lost 2 bases to trimming and J lost 8 bases; unmatched junction nucleotides: 6. The CDR3: CASSLSGTSGRAYEQFF. As DNA, the CDR3 is TGTGCCAGCAGCTTAAGTGGGACTAGCGGGAGGGCCTATGAGCAGTTCTTC.

The V gene is TRBV28, the J gene TRBJ2-2; no clear D gene. The CDR3 consists of 15 residues. Trimming took off 8 bases at V and 0 bases at J, with 13 bases between the two ends. The germline V gene has CDR1 MDHEN and CDR2 SYDVKM. CDR3 residues: CASLTGGANTGELFF. CDR3 nucleotides: TGTGCCAGCCTTACGGGCGGCGCGAACACCGGGGAGCTGTTTTTT.

The V call is TRBV28, the J call TRBJ2-3, with 8 bases matching TRBD1. After removal of 5 bases from V and 0 bases from J, the junction contained 19 bases not matched to a gene. CDR3 length: 20 residues. CDR1 and CDR2 (germline): MDHEN, SYDVKM. CDR3 bases: TGTGCCAGCAGTAACAGGGGGTCGAGATCCAGCCCCCATAGCACAGATACGCAGTATTTT. Its protein product is CASSNRGSRSSPHSTDTQYF.

This clone was recorded only once. The rearrangement joins TRBV7-9 to TRBJ1-3; no clear D gene. V was trimmed by 3 bases and J by 4 bases, leaving 13 bases between them. The germline V gene encodes CDR1 SEHNR and CDR2 FQNEAQ (reference sequence). The CDR3 runs 15 residues. The CDR3 spells CASSLSPSEGNTIYF. The DNA for the CDR3 is TGTGCCAGCAGCTTGAGTCCCTCGGAGGGAAACACCATATATTTT.

V is TRBV30 and J is TRBJ1-4, with D maybe TRBD1 (5 bases). The CDR3 covers 12 residues. Looked up from germline, CDR1 is GTSNPN and CDR2 is SVGIG (reference sequence). Trimming shortened V by 0 bases and J by 11 bases, and 10 bases separated the two germline ends. CDR3 nucleotide sequence: TGTGCCTGGAGTGTACAGGCAGGCAAACTGTTTTTT. Translating it yields CAWSVQAGKLFF.

The chain uses TRBV25-1 and TRBJ1-1; D call uncertain. CDR1 MGHDK and CDR2 SYGVNS come from the germline V gene. Trimming removed 7 bases at V and 0 bases at J, with 12 bases between. The CDR3 contains 14 residues. CDR3 bases: TGTGCCAGCACCCCAGCGGGGATGAACACTGAAGCTTTCTTT. Translated, it gives CASTPAGMNTEAFF. The whole variable domain, filled in from reference TRBV25-1 and TRBJ1-1, reads EADIYQTPRYLVIGTGKKITLECSQTMGHDKMYWYQQDPGMELHLIHYSYGVNSTEKGDLSSESTVSRIRTEHFPLTLESARPSHTSQYLCASTPAGMNTEAFFGQGTRLTVV.

The V call is TRBV6-4, the J call TRBJ2-1; D not certain. V dropped 0 bases and J dropped 5 bases, with 8 bases sitting between them. The CDR3 totals 14 residues. Germline V gives CDR1 MRHNA, CDR2 SNTAGT. CDR3: CASSDSKDNNEQFF. CDR3 in DNA: TGTGCCAGCAGTGACTCAAAGGATAACAATGAGCAGTTCTTC.

The chain carries TRBV7-9 and TRBJ2-3; 8 nucleotides agree with TRBD1. V was pared by 5 bases and J by 2 bases, with 6 bases of the junction left unmatched. This CDR3 is 15 amino acids long. Germline CDR1 and CDR2: SEHNR and FQNEAQ (reference sequence). CDR3 sequence: CASSLGQAITDTQYF. In DNA form, the CDR3 reads TGTGCCAGCAGCCTGGGACAGGCCATCACAGATACGCAGTATTTT.

The chain uses TRBV6-6 and TRBJ2-7; 7 positions match TRBD1. Germline assignment: CDR1 MNHNY and CDR2 SVGAGI (reference sequence). V lost 2 bases and J lost 0; bases outside the gene matches: 4. This CDR3 region has 15 residues. The CDR3 sequence: CASSYARDSSYEQYF. The DNA of the CDR3 is TGTGCCAGCAGTTACGCAAGGGACAGCTCCTACGAGCAGTACTTC.

This clone was picked up one time. The rearrangement uses TRBV28 and TRBJ1-5; TRBD1 matches 9 bases. Germline V lookup: CDR1 MDHEN, CDR2 SYDVKM. The CDR3 is 14 amino acids. V lost 5 bases to trimming and J lost 10 bases; unmatched junction nucleotides: 9. Written as DNA, the CDR3 is TGTGCCAGCAGTCGCGGACAGGGGTTTCAACCCCAGCATTTT. As protein: CASSRGQGFQPQHF.

The chain carries TRBV28 and TRBJ1-5, with no clear D. The CDR3 covers 14 residues. Per the germline V gene, CDR1 is MDHEN and CDR2 is SYDVKM. Trimming left V 2 bases short and J 4 bases short, with 9 bases between. The DNA for the CDR3 is TGTGCCAGCAGTTTACCTCAGGCGAATCAGCCCCAGCATTTT. It encodes CASSLPQANQPQHF.

V and J are TRBV6-1 and TRBJ2-5, with a tentative D call TRBD2 (5 bases). Germline lookup yields CDR1 MNHNS and CDR2 SASEGT. This CDR3 region has 18 residues. V was clipped by 0 bases and J by 0 bases, with 17 bases between them. The CDR3 sequence: CASSEARRGPTHQETQYF. The CDR3 DNA reads TGTGCCAGCAGTGAAGCGAGGAGAGGGCCCACGCACCAAGAGACCCAGTACTTC.

The chain is built from TRBV19 and TRBJ2-1; TRBD2 aligns across 12 bases. This CDR3 is built from 16 residues. Germline values: CDR1 LNHDA, CDR2 SQIVND (reference sequence). The V gene end was trimmed by 10 bases and the J gene end by 8 bases; junction bases not matched to a gene: 15. CDR3: CAIHRFLAGGPHEQFF. DNA of the CDR3: TGTGCCATCCACAGGTTTCTAGCGGGAGGGCCCCATGAGCAGTTCTTC.

This CDR3 reads CAWSPNTDTQYF. CDR3 coding DNA: TGTGCCTGGAGCCCTAACACAGATACGCAGTATTTT. V gene TRBV30 combines with J gene TRBJ2-3; D uncertain. This CDR3 region has 12 residues. Per the germline V gene, CDR1 is GTSNPN and CDR2 is SVGIG (reference sequence). V shed 3 bases and J shed 2 bases, with 6 bases lying between them.

The chain recombines TRBV28 with TRBJ1-1, with TRBD1 matching 7 bases. In germline, CDR1 is MDHEN, CDR2 SYDVKM. Unmatched junction bases numbered 14, after V lost 4 bases and J lost 6 bases. The CDR3 spans 16 residues. The CDR3 sequence is CASSSHQGGASSEAFF. CDR3 in DNA: TGTGCCAGCAGTTCCCATCAGGGGGGCGCGTCTTCTGAAGCTTTCTTT.

This chain joins TRBV5-1 and TRBJ2-7; D is perhaps TRBD2 (5 bases). Between the trimmed V and J ends, which lost 4 bases and 4 bases, there was a span of 9 bases. This CDR3 is built from 12 residues. Germline-derived CDR1 and CDR2 are SGHRS and YFSETQ. In nucleotides, the CDR3 is TGCGCCAGCAGCACCGGACTGTACGAGCAGTACTTC. It is translated as CASSTGLYEQYF.

This sequence joins TRBV6-1 and TRBJ1-6, with 7 bases aligning to TRBD1. CDR1 and CDR2 from the germline V gene are MNHNS and SASEGT. J lost 11 bases, V lost 0 bases, and 7 bases had no gene match. The CDR3 is 15 residues long. The CDR3 coding sequence is TGTGCCAGCAGTGAAGCGTGGGGGACAGCCGCACCCCTCCACTTT. It specifies CASSEAWGTAAPLHF.